The clone carrying this TCR beta chain was observed a few times. No antigen is known for it. V was pared by 4 bases and J by 7 bases, with 16 bases between. The CDR3 totals 14 residues. Germline V gene data show CDR1 as DFQATT and CDR2 as SNEGSKA (reference sequence). This record belongs to a study of relationships among human T cell subsets. CD4+CD25-CD294+ Th2 cells were bead-selected for CD294 once CD4+CD56+ natural killer T cells were depleted. Study-level results: Th1, Th2 and regulatory subsets overlapped substantially in CDR3 sequences.

TCR alpha and beta CDR3s were amplified from mRNA by semiquantitative ARM-PCR. Tagged nested gene-specific primers were used first, then communal superprimers amplified exponentially. Before the second round, exonuclease removed the nested primers. TCRdb reanalysed the multiplex PCR reads using MiXCR and keeps one entry per CDR3 protein. The profile covers about 4,000 distinct CDR3 sequences, with around 54% appearing a single time and 2.5% to 3.5% taken by the ten largest. The V and J genes are TRBV20-1 and TRBJ1-4, with D possibly matching TRBD1 (6 bases). The origin of this receptor is a man aged 35-49 years in good health. Sequenced input: CD4+ Th2 cells sorted from blood. The CDR3 nucleotides are TGCAGTGCTACCCCTGACAGGCTAGCTGAAAAACTGTTTTTT. Protein product: CSATPDRLAEKLFF.